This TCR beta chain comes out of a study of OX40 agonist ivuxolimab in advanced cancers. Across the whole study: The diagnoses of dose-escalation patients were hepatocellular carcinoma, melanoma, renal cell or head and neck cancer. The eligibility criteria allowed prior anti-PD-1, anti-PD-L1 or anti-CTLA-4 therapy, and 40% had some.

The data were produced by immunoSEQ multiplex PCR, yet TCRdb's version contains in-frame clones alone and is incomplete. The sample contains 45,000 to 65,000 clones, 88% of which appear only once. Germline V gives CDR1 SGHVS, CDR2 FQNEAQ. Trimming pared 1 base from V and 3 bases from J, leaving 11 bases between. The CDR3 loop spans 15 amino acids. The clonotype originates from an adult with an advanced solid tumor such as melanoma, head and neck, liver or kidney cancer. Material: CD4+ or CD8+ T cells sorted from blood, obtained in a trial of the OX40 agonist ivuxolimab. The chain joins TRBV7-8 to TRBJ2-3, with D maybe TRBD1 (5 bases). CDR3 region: CASSLGAGWTDTQYF. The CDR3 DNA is TGTGCCAGCAGCTTAGGGGCAGGGTGGACAGATACGCAGTATTTT.